The next 2 T cell receptor beta chains were all read from a single sample in a study of regulatory T cells in long-lasting Graves disease. Specified time point: newly diagnosed GD, antithyroid drugs for less than 3 months. PBMC RNA was the source of the TCR library. Construction of the TCR beta libraries employed iRepertoire HTBI primers in conjunction with Arm-PCR of CDR3 regions. TCRdb re-derived calls from the multiplex PCR reads in MiXCR, one entry per CDR3 protein. Here the sample spans about 440,000 distinct CDR3 sequences, over 15% being singletons. This sample also belongs to another study, concerning T cells in Graves' hyperthyroidism and ophthalmopathy.

Sequencing was performed on peripheral blood mononuclear cells (PBMCs), taken at new diagnosis, from a patient treated with antithyroid drugs. Receptor source: a woman in her thirties with Graves disease.

This clonotype was seen at least ten times. The chain is built from TRBV12-3 or TRBV12-4 and TRBJ2-7; 9 positions match TRBD2. This CDR3 comprises 16 residues. J lost 1 base, V lost 6 bases, and 10 bases had no gene match. The CDR3 DNA is TGTGCCAGCAGCTCCTTAGCGGGAGAGAGGTCCTACGAGCAGTACTTC. It translates to CASSSLAGERSYEQYF.

This sequence joins TRBV9 and TRBJ2-1; maybe TRBD1 (5 bases). Germline-derived CDR1 and CDR2 are SGDLS and YYNGEE. The CDR3 loop spans 13 amino acids. Trimming removed 4 bases from V and 12 bases from J, with 17 bases in between. The CDR3 nucleotides are TGTGCCAGCAGCAAGAGCAGGGCGCTTGGGCAGTTCTTC. Protein sequence: CASSKSRALGQFF.